This T cell receptor beta chain was identified in a study of blood T cell repertoires in COVID-19. The CDR3 is 21 amino acids. V was pared by 4 bases and J by 3 bases, with 24 bases of the junction left unmatched. TCRdb's table, derived via immunoSEQ multiplex PCR, lists solely in-frame clones and lacks some. The sample records roughly 140,000 clones, more than 75% being singletons. The rearrangement joins TRBV5-3 to TRBJ1-5, with TRBD1 identical over 8 bases. TRBV5-3 is identified as an open reading frame with a role that is uncertain. Sequencing input: peripheral blood. The sequence derives from a woman aged 55-69 years with COVID-19, enrolled during active disease. The CDR3 spells CARSPSWPGQGAFVANQPQHF. CDR3 nucleotides: TGTGCCAGAAGCCCATCCTGGCCCGGACAGGGTGCATTTGTCGCCAATCAGCCCCAGCATTTT.